Listed here are 21 T cell receptor beta chains from one sample, sequenced in a study of neurological immune-mediated disorders. TCRdb fed the 5' RACE reads into MiXCR, producing one record per CDR3 protein. The repertoire holds roughly 80,000 distinct CDR3 sequences, with roughly 17% as singletons. The sequencing input was PBMCs. These receptors were taken from a woman between 40 and 55 years old in good health.

This clonotype was seen ten or more times. The rearrangement uses TRBV2 and TRBJ2-7; 9 bases map to TRBD2. The V gene's germline CDR1 is SNHLY and CDR2 FYNNEI. The CDR3 extends over 13 amino acids. V lost 7 bases to trimming and J lost 9 bases; unmatched junction nucleotides: 10. The DNA for the CDR3 is TGTGCCAGCACGGGAAGTAGCGGGGGAGGGCAGTACTTC. This translates into CASTGSSGGGQYF.

In this sample, this clonotype turned up many times. The chain is built from TRBV12-3 or TRBV12-4 and TRBJ1-4; D uncertain. The CDR3 is 14 amino acids. V was shortened by 3 bases and J by 7 bases, with 12 bases between the two germline ends. The CDR3 DNA sequence: TGTGCCAGCAGTTTTGGGGTGAACGGTGAAAAACTGTTTTTT. It is translated as CASSFGVNGEKLFF.

The table lists this clonotype with many counts. The J gene is TRBJ1-1, the V gene TRBV20-1; the D gene is possibly TRBD1 (6 bases). The V gene's germline CDR1 is DFQATT and CDR2 SNEGSKA (reference sequence). The length of the CDR3 is 15 residues. V lost 2 bases and J lost 3, with 16 bases in between. CDR3 sequence: CSARIYGQGYTEAFF. For the CDR3, the DNA is TGCAGTGCTAGAATTTACGGGCAGGGGTACACTGAAGCTTTCTTT.

This clonotype occurred many times. The CDR3 protein is CASSPTTDTQYF. For the CDR3, the DNA is TGTGCCAGCAGTCCAACTACAGATACGCAGTATTTT. The J gene is TRBJ2-3, the V gene TRBV27; D remains ambiguous. V lost 5 bases and J lost 3, with 6 bases in between. This CDR3 is built from 12 residues. Per the germline V gene, CDR1 is MNHEY and CDR2 is SMNVEV (reference sequence).

By its share, this clonotype is medium-sized. The chain is built from TRBV6-1 and TRBJ2-2; 12 nucleotides agree with TRBD2. CDR1 is MNHNS, CDR2 SASEGT, per germline. The V segment lost 3 bases and the J segment 7 bases; nucleotides outside the gene matches: 3. CDR3 length: 15 residues. Here the CDR3 DNA reads TGTGCCAGCAGTGAGCTAGCGGGGGGGCGCGGGGAGCTGTTTTTT. This codes for CASSELAGGRGELFF.

This clonotype was seen repeatedly, ten times or more. This sequence joins TRBV4-1 and TRBJ1-5; D is possibly TRBD1 (5 bases). Between the trimmed V and J ends, which lost 1 base and 3 bases, there was a span of 10 bases. The length of the CDR3 is 15 residues. Germline V lookup: CDR1 MGHRA, CDR2 YSYEKL. The CDR3: CASSQVLGVNQPQHF. CDR3 DNA: TGCGCCAGCAGCCAAGTCCTAGGGGTCAATCAGCCCCAGCATTTT.

In this sample, this clonotype turned up a few times. This chain uses TRBV7-2 with TRBJ2-5, with a tentative D call TRBD2 (5 bases). The V and J ends lost 1 base and 3 bases respectively, with 6 bases between them. CDR1 and CDR2 from the germline V gene are SGHTA and FQGNSA. The CDR3 covers 13 residues. CDR3: CASSLVGEETQYF. The CDR3 DNA reads as TGTGCCAGCAGCTTAGTGGGAGAAGAGACCCAGTACTTC.

In this sample, this clonotype turned up many times. The V call is TRBV14, the J call TRBJ1-6; D gene uncertain. Germline V gives CDR1 SGHDN, CDR2 FVKESK. This CDR3 has 16 amino acids. Trimming pared 4 bases from V and 6 bases from J, leaving 16 bases between. CDR3: CASSRKGPDFNSPLHF. The DNA for the CDR3 is TGTGCCAGCAGCCGGAAAGGACCGGACTTTAATTCACCCCTCCACTTT.

In this sample, this clonotype turned up many times. The chain uses TRBV3-1 and TRBJ2-1, with no clear D. V lost 0 bases and J lost 4, with 4 bases in between. The length of the CDR3 is 13 residues. The germline V gene encodes CDR1 LGHDT and CDR2 YNNKEL (reference sequence). The CDR3 nucleotides are TGTGCCAGCAGCCAAGACAGGTACAATGAGCAGTTCTTC. Translating gives CASSQDRYNEQFF.

J is TRBJ2-1 and V is TRBV12-3 or TRBV12-4; 11 bases map to TRBD2. The CDR3 is 15 amino acids. V lost 5 bases, J lost 6 bases, and 6 bases stayed unmatched. CDR3 DNA: TGTGCCAGCAGTCTCCTAGCGGGGGGCGTCAATGAGCAGTTCTTC. Translation: CASSLLAGGVNEQFF.

This clonotype was seen ten or more times. The chain has TRBV20-1 and TRBJ2-7; perhaps TRBD2 as D (5 bases). There are 12 residues in the CDR3. Germline V gene data show CDR1 as DFQATT and CDR2 as SNEGSKA (reference sequence). V was trimmed by 8 bases and J by 5 bases, leaving 16 bases between them. The CDR3 loop reads CSTRTSGDEQYF. In DNA form, the CDR3 reads TGCAGTACAAGGACCTCCGGGGACGAGCAGTACTTC.

This clonotype was found many times. The rearrangement uses TRBV7-6 and TRBJ2-5; no firm D call. The germline V gene has CDR1 SGHVS and CDR2 FNYEAQ. The CDR3 sequence is 12 residues long. V lost 3 bases and J 3 bases, leaving 5 bases between the germline ends. CDR3 in DNA: TGTGCCAGCAGCTTTGGGAAAGAGACCCAGTACTTC. Translation gives CASSFGKETQYF.

The chain couples TRBV10-3 to TRBJ2-1; D unresolved. Per the germline V gene, CDR1 is ENHRY and CDR2 is SYGVKD. V was pared by 2 bases and J by 2 bases, with 4 bases between. This CDR3 has 13 amino acids. CDR3 coding DNA: TGTGCCATCAGTGAGGCCACCTACAATGAGCAGTTCTTC. The encoded protein is CAISEATYNEQFF.

This clonotype was seen repeatedly, ten times or more. This chain joins TRBV20-1 and TRBJ1-1, with D possibly being TRBD1 (5 bases). Germline V gene data show CDR1 as DFQATT and CDR2 as SNEGSKA (reference sequence). Trimming stripped 0 bases from V and 6 bases from J, with 17 bases between. The CDR3 is 15 residues long. CDR3 DNA sequence: TGCAGTGCTAGAGATAGGGGAGACTGGGAAGCTGAAGCTTTCTTT. It encodes CSARDRGDWEAEAFF.

This clonotype was seen repeatedly, ten times or more. The chain combines TRBV28 with TRBJ2-2, with D possibly TRBD1 on 6 matching bases. The CDR3 contains 15 residues. Looked up from germline, CDR1 is MDHEN and CDR2 is SYDVKM. The V gene lost 3 bases and the J gene lost 4 bases, with 12 bases spanning the gap. In DNA form, the CDR3 reads TGTGCCAGCAGTTTTTTGGGGGCGGGCACCGGGGAGCTGTTTTTT. Its translation: CASSFLGAGTGELFF.

This clonotype has at least ten counts. The rearrangement joins TRBV7-2 to TRBJ2-3; TRBD2 aligns across 8 bases. V trimming: 2 bases; J trimming: 6 bases; junction bases outside the gene matches: 7. The CDR3 has 15 residues. Germline-derived CDR1 and CDR2 are SGHTA and FQGNSA. Written as DNA, the CDR3 is TGTGCCAGCAGCTTACGAAGCGGGGGTTCGGATACGCAGTATTTT. Protein sequence: CASSLRSGGSDTQYF.

The table lists this clonotype with many counts. The J gene is TRBJ1-3, the V gene TRBV3-1; tentatively, D is TRBD1 (5 bases). The germline V and J ends were trimmed by 4 bases and 0 bases, with 10 bases remaining between them. CDR1 is LGHDT, CDR2 YNNKEL, per germline (reference sequence). The CDR3 runs to 15 residues. CDR3 sequence (DNA): TGTGCCAGCAGCCGAGACAGCACCTCTGGAAACACCATATATTTT. Its translation is CASSRDSTSGNTIYF. The full variable domain, completed using reference TRBV3-1 and TRBJ1-3, is DTAVSQTPKYLVTQMGNDKSIKCEQNLGHDTMYWYKQDSKKFLKIMFSYNNKELIINETVPNRFSPKSPDKAHLNLHINSLELGDSAVYFCASSRDSTSGNTIYFGEGSWLTVV.

This clonotype was counted many times. The CDR3 loop reads CASGGQGARRNEQFF. CDR3 nucleotide sequence: TGTGCTAGTGGGGGACAGGGCGCGCGTAGGAATGAGCAGTTCTTC. The chain recombines TRBV12-5 with TRBJ2-1; 9 nucleotides match TRBD1. The CDR3 has 15 residues. The V gene's germline CDR1 is LGHNT and CDR2 FRNRAP. V lost 6 bases and J lost 7; bases outside the gene matches: 10.

This clonotype was detected many times. The CDR3 protein is CAISPDRGNGYTF. CDR3 in DNA: TGTGCCATCAGCCCGGACAGGGGGAATGGCTACACCTTC. The rearrangement joins TRBV10-3 to TRBJ1-2, with 10 bases aligning to TRBD1. Germline CDR1 reads ENHRY; CDR2 reads SYGVKD. With V trimmed by 6 bases and J by 6 bases, 4 bases remained unmatched. The CDR3 is 13 residues long.

There are many counts of this clonotype. The chain employs TRBV7-2 and TRBJ2-3; 8 nucleotides line up with TRBD1. V lost 2 bases, J lost 0 bases, and 13 bases stayed unmatched. The CDR3 is 19 residues long. Germline CDR1 and CDR2: SGHTA and FQGNSA. CDR3 sequence reads: CASSLRRAGGRSSTDTQYF. The DNA for the CDR3 is TGTGCCAGCAGCTTACGAAGGGCAGGGGGCAGGAGTAGCACAGATACGCAGTATTTT.

At least ten counts were recorded for this clonotype. The chain uses TRBV20-1 and TRBJ2-1, with 8 positions matching TRBD1. The length of the CDR3 is 15 residues. Trimming removed 0 bases from V and 5 bases from J; junction bases left unmatched: 6. Germline V gene lookup returns CDR1 DFQATT and CDR2 SNEGSKA (reference sequence). The CDR3 region has the DNA TGCAGTGCTAGAGACAGACAGGGGTTGAACAATGAGCAGTTCTTC. This sequence encodes CSARDRQGLNNEQFF.